One sample yielded the 26 T cell receptor beta chains listed below, sequenced in a study of CD8 T cells in Susac syndrome. Reverse transcription of 0.5 to 1 ug RNA was performed with random hexamers. Using its own MiXCR run on the immunoSEQ multiplex PCR reads, TCRdb lists one record per CDR3 protein. The repertoire holds some 60,000 distinct CDR3 sequences, with 90% to 95% as singletons. The sequenced material came from CD8+ T cells from PBMCs. Receptor source: a human donor in good health.

The V gene is TRBV19, the J gene TRBJ1-5; D might be TRBD1 (5 bases). The V and J ends lost 6 bases and 0 bases respectively, with 12 bases between them. Germline V gene data show CDR1 as LNHDA and CDR2 as SQIVND (reference sequence). This CDR3 region has 15 residues. The chain's CDR3 is CASRTGILSNQPQHF. As DNA, the CDR3 is TGTGCCAGTAGAACAGGAATCCTTAGCAATCAGCCCCAGCATTTT.

The CDR3 here is CASYRGSYGYTF. CDR3 coding DNA: TGTGCCAGCTACAGGGGCAGCTATGGCTACACCTTC. The chain has TRBV28 and TRBJ1-2; 7 bases map to TRBD1. CDR1 is MDHEN, CDR2 SYDVKM, per germline. J was trimmed by 4 bases and V by 8 bases; bases with no gene match: 4. The CDR3 loop spans 12 amino acids.

The chain uses TRBV27 and TRBJ2-5; maybe TRBD2 (7 bases). V was cut by 5 bases and J by 5 bases, with 18 bases left in between. The CDR3 extends over 15 amino acids. Germline assignment: CDR1 MNHEY and CDR2 SMNVEV (reference sequence). CDR3 coding DNA: TGTGCCAGCAGTCCTTTTGGGGGGGCAGGGGAGACCCAGTACTTC. It translates to CASSPFGGAGETQYF.

The chain is built from TRBV20-1 and TRBJ2-4, with TRBD1 matching 8 bases. The CDR3 spans 18 residues. The junction had 10 bases not matched to a gene; V was cut back by 0 bases and J by 0 bases. The germline CDR1 and CDR2 sequences are DFQATT and SNEGSKA (reference sequence). Written as DNA, the CDR3 is TGCAGTGCTAGAGATCGGGGACAGGAGGTATTAGCCAAAAACATTCAGTACTTC. Encoded protein: CSARDRGQEVLAKNIQYF.

The CDR3 nucleotides are TGCAGCGTACAGGGAACCCTCTACGAGCAGTACTTC. Its protein product is CSVQGTLYEQYF. The chain couples TRBV29-1 to TRBJ2-7; a possible D gene is TRBD1 (6 bases). The CDR3 spans 12 residues. CDR1 SQVTM and CDR2 ANQGSEA come from the germline V gene. V lost 6 bases to trimming and J lost 3 bases, with 12 bases between them.

V is TRBV12-3 or TRBV12-4 and J is TRBJ2-1; no clear D. The CDR3 sequence is 13 residues long. Trimming took off 1 base at V and 6 bases at J, with 7 bases between the two ends. The DNA for the CDR3 is TGTGCCAGCAGTTTAGGTCCTATCAATGAGCAGTTCTTC. Translation gives CASSLGPINEQFF.

The chain carries TRBV9 and TRBJ2-2; no definite D call. Germline-derived CDR1 and CDR2 are SGDLS and YYNGEE. The CDR3 totals 13 residues. The V and J ends lost 0 bases and 4 bases respectively, with 4 bases between them. For the CDR3, the DNA is TGTGCCAGCAGCGTAGATAGCACCGGGGAGCTGTTTTTT. This translates into CASSVDSTGELFF.

The chain joins TRBV28 to TRBJ2-5; D is ambiguous. This CDR3 region has 13 residues. The germline V gene has CDR1 MDHEN and CDR2 SYDVKM. V lost 2 bases to trimming and J lost 5 bases, with 9 bases between them. The DNA of the CDR3 is TGTGCCAGCAGTTTAAATCTTGAGGAGACCCAGTACTTC. Amino acid sequence: CASSLNLEETQYF.

The chain couples TRBV30 to TRBJ2-2, with unresolved D. Germline values: CDR1 GTSNPN, CDR2 SVGIG (reference sequence). The germline V and J ends were trimmed by 3 bases and 6 bases, with 8 bases remaining between them. The CDR3 spans 12 residues. The CDR3 reads CAWSARPGELFF. The CDR3 nucleotides read TGTGCCTGGAGCGCACGCCCCGGGGAGCTGTTTTTT.

The rearrangement joins TRBV7-9 to TRBJ2-5; no firm D call. Germline loops: CDR1 SEHNR, CDR2 FQNEAQ (reference sequence). Trimming removed 1 base at V and 4 bases at J, with 7 bases between. The CDR3 has 13 residues. Here the CDR3 reads CASSLEALETQYF. In nucleotides, the CDR3 is TGTGCCAGCAGCTTAGAAGCGTTAGAGACCCAGTACTTC.

The chain uses TRBV6-1 and TRBJ2-1; maybe TRBD2 (6 bases). The CDR3 loop spans 11 amino acids. The V and J ends lost 8 bases and 9 bases respectively, with 11 bases between them. In germline, CDR1 is MNHNS, CDR2 SASEGT. In DNA form, the CDR3 reads TGTGCCAGCCGTTGGGGAGGTGAGCAGTTCTTC. Its translation: CASRWGGEQFF.

The chain uses TRBV27 and TRBJ1-2, with no clear D. Looked up from germline, CDR1 is MNHEY and CDR2 is SMNVEV (reference sequence). V was clipped by 4 bases and J by 10 bases, with 16 bases between them. The CDR3 is 13 residues long. This chain's CDR3 is CASSSRTDEDYTF. In nucleotides, the CDR3 is TGTGCCAGCAGTTCCCGGACGGACGAGGACTACACCTTC.

This clonotype was observed a single time. The V and J genes are TRBV20-1 and TRBJ1-2; TRBD1 might be the D (6 bases). This CDR3 region has 13 residues. Germline CDR1 DFQATT, CDR2 SNEGSKA (reference sequence). The CDR3: CLRAPGVYYGYTF. The CDR3 nucleotides are TGCCTCCGGGCTCCAGGGGTCTACTATGGCTACACCTTC.

This rearrangement joins TRBV15 to TRBJ1-5, with a possible D match to TRBD1 (5 bases). CDR3 size: 17 residues. Trimming removed 1 base at V and 7 bases at J, with 20 bases between. The germline gives CDR1 LNHNV, CDR2 YYDKDF (reference sequence). The chain's CDR3 is CATSRAPGEVGVQPQHF. In nucleotides, the CDR3 is TGTGCCACCAGCAGAGCCCCGGGGGAGGTGGGGGTCCAGCCCCAGCATTTT.

This clonotype was seen a few times. J is TRBJ1-2 and V is TRBV25-1; D might be TRBD1 (6 bases). The V and J ends lost 3 bases and 4 bases respectively, with 12 bases between them. The CDR3 contains 14 residues. In germline, CDR1 is MGHDK, CDR2 SYGVNS. As DNA, the CDR3 is TGTGCCAGCAGTGAGGGGGGCTCTGGCTATGGCTACACCTTC. Translation gives CASSEGGSGYGYTF.

The rearrangement uses TRBV28 and TRBJ2-1, with D possibly being TRBD1 (6 bases). Germline assignment: CDR1 MDHEN and CDR2 SYDVKM. The CDR3 contains 17 residues. V lost 3 bases and J lost 1, with 16 bases in between. The CDR3 region is CASSFPTQGISYNEQFF. DNA for the CDR3: TGTGCCAGCAGTTTCCCCACCCAGGGGATTTCCTACAATGAGCAGTTCTTC. Full variable domain (remainder filled in from reference TRBV28 and TRBJ2-1): DVKVTQSSRYLVKRTGEKVFLECVQDMDHENMFWYRQDPGLGLRLIYFSYDVKMKEKGDIPEGYSVSREKKERFSLILESASTNQTSMYLCASSFPTQGISYNEQFFGPGTRLTVL.

This clonotype was observed a few times. This chain connects TRBV19 to TRBJ2-7; TRBD1 matches at 8 bases. V lost 6 bases, J lost 7 bases, and 11 bases stayed unmatched. CDR3 length equals 14 residues. Germline V CDR1 and CDR2: LNHDA, SQIVND (reference sequence). The CDR3 DNA follows: TGTGCCAGTAGGTTGACCGGGACAGGTGGGGAGCAGTACTTC. It codes for CASRLTGTGGEQYF.

The chain carries TRBV7-9 and TRBJ2-7, with D possibly TRBD1 on 5 matching bases. Germline CDR1 and CDR2: SEHNR and FQNEAQ (reference sequence). CDR3 length equals 16 residues. The V end lost 2 bases, the J end lost 7 bases, and 21 bases lay between the germline ends. In DNA, the CDR3 is TGTGCCAGCAGCTTATCCGAGACAGTTTCCCTCGAAGAGCAGTACTTC. Its translation is CASSLSETVSLEEQYF.

The chain carries TRBV7-6 and TRBJ2-5; 8 bases are shared with TRBD1. The trim removed 0 bases at V and 1 base at J, leaving 4 bases unmatched. This CDR3 has 16 amino acids. Germline V gene data show CDR1 as SGHVS and CDR2 as FNYEAQ. The CDR3 DNA reads as TGTGCCAGCAGCTTAGCAAGACAGGGGACCCAAGAGACCCAGTACTTC. Translating it yields CASSLARQGTQETQYF.

This clonotype was seen once. The rearrangement uses TRBV12-3 or TRBV12-4 and TRBJ1-4; D call uncertain. The CDR3 sequence is 14 residues long. The germline V and J ends were trimmed by 6 bases and 7 bases, with 15 bases remaining between them. The CDR3 sequence: CASSPARVGEKLFF. The CDR3 nucleotides are TGTGCCAGCAGCCCCGCCCGTGTCGGTGAAAAACTGTTTTTT.

This clonotype was detected once. V gene TRBV5-1 combines with J gene TRBJ2-7, with 8 bases aligning to TRBD2. V lost 4 bases and J lost 0; bases outside the gene matches: 6. Germline V gene sequence: CDR1 SGHRS, CDR2 YFSETQ. The CDR3 has 15 residues. CDR3 nucleotide sequence: TGCGCCAGCAGCCCGGGGGGGCTGAACTCCTACGAGCAGTACTTC. Its translation is CASSPGGLNSYEQYF.

V usage is TRBV15 and J usage is TRBJ1-2, with D hard to call. The CDR3 is made up of 13 amino acids. Germline lookup yields CDR1 LNHNV and CDR2 YYDKDF (reference sequence). Trimming shortened V by 1 base and J by 2 bases, and 5 bases separated the two germline ends. CDR3 bases: TGTGCCACCAGCAGAGCGGAGAACTATGGCTACACCTTC. It codes for CATSRAENYGYTF.

The V and J genes are TRBV9 and TRBJ2-2; the D is unclear. V was shortened by 6 bases and J by 4 bases, with 13 bases between the two germline ends. The CDR3 runs 14 residues. Germline CDR1 is SGDLS and CDR2 is YYNGEE. CDR3 loop: CASKGSISTGELFF. CDR3 bases: TGTGCCAGCAAGGGCAGTATCTCCACCGGGGAGCTGTTTTTT.

The CDR3 DNA sequence: TGTGCCAGCAGTCCTCGCCCCACTGGGGACCCCTACGAGCAGTACTTC. Amino acid sequence: CASSPRPTGDPYEQYF. V is TRBV12-3 or TRBV12-4 and J is TRBJ2-7, with D possibly called TRBD1 or TRBD2 (5 bases each). Trimming cost V 5 bases and J 2 bases, with 19 bases left between them. This CDR3 spans 16 amino acids.

The V and J genes are TRBV3-1 and TRBJ1-2; tentatively, D is TRBD1 (5 bases). The CDR3 spans 17 residues. Germline loops: CDR1 LGHDT, CDR2 YNNKEL (reference sequence). The V end was cut by 0 bases, the J end by 6 bases, with 20 bases between. CDR3 DNA: TGTGCCAGCAGCCAAGATTGGGGGGAGGGTGGTGTGAATGGCTACACCTTC. It codes for CASSQDWGEGGVNGYTF.

The V gene is TRBV4-2, the J gene TRBJ1-1, with 9 bases fitting TRBD1. Trimming removed 2 bases from V and 2 bases from J; junction bases left unmatched: 9. The CDR3 loop spans 17 amino acids. Germline V gene lookup returns CDR1 LGHNA and CDR2 YNFKEQ. The CDR3 bases are TGTGCCAGCAGCCAAACTAACAGGGGGCCTGCAAACACTGAAGCTTTCTTT. Encoded protein: CASSQTNRGPANTEAFF.